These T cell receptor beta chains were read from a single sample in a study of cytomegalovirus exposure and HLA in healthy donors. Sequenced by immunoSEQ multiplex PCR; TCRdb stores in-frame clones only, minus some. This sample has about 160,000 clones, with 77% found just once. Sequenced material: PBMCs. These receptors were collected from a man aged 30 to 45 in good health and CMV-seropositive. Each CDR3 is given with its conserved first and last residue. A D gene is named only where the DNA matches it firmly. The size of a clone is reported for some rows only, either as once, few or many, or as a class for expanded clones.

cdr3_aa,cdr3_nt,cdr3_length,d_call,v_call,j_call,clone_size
CASSQPLLEAGELFF,TGCGCCAGCAGCCAACCCCTATTGGAGGCCGGGGAGCTGTTTTTT,15,-,TRBV4-1,TRBJ2-2,-
CASSIRQGENYGYTF,TGTGCCAGTAGTATCCGACAGGGCGAAAACTATGGCTACACCTTC,15,TRBD1,TRBV19,TRBJ1-2,-
CASSTGLAGVETQYF,TGTGCCAGCAGTACGGGACTAGCGGGGGTTGAGACCCAGTACTTC,15,TRBD2,TRBV6-5,TRBJ2-5,-
CASSLAGATDTQYF,TGTGCCAGCTCACTAGCGGGGGCCACAGATACGCAGTATTTT,14,TRBD2,TRBV18,TRBJ2-3,-
CASSEAPQGEGTEAFF,TGTGCCAGCAGTGAGGCCCCACAGGGAGAAGGGACTGAAGCTTTCTTT,16,-,TRBV2,TRBJ1-1,-
CASSSGQGLRGYTF,TGTGCCAGCAGCTCGGGACAGGGATTAAGGGGCTACACCTTC,14,TRBD1,TRBV5-6,TRBJ1-2,-
CAWNRGPTEAFF,TGTGCCTGGAACAGGGGGCCCACTGAAGCTTTCTTT,12,TRBD1,TRBV30,TRBJ1-1,-
CASSDEEVNEQFF,TGTGCCAGCAGCGACGAGGAGGTCAATGAGCAGTTCTTC,13,-,TRBV11-2,TRBJ2-1,-
CSGGLAASTDTQYF,TGCAGCGGGGGACTAGCGGCTAGCACAGATACGCAGTATTTT,14,TRBD2,TRBV29-1,TRBJ2-3,-
CASSGGSSYEQYF,TGTGCCAGCAGTGGGGGGAGCTCCTACGAGCAGTACTTC,13,-,TRBV28,TRBJ2-7,-
CASSPRGSETQYF,TGCGCCAGCAGCCCACGTGGGAGCGAGACCCAGTACTTC,13,-,TRBV5-1,TRBJ2-5,-
CASSLPPGQGKSYEQYF,TGTGCCAGCAGCTTACCCCCCGGACAGGGGAAAAGCTACGAGCAGTACTTC,17,TRBD1,TRBV7-2,TRBJ2-7,-
CASSLGGSETQYF,TGTGCCAGCAGCTTAGGAGGTTCAGAGACCCAGTACTTC,13,-,TRBV7-9,TRBJ2-5,-
CASSVWDSQETQYF,TGTGCCAGCAGTGTGTGGGACTCCCAAGAGACCCAGTACTTC,14,-,TRBV2,TRBJ2-5,-
CASSSTGTGEEKLFF,TGCGCCAGCAGCTCAACCGGGACAGGGGAGGAAAAACTGTTTTTT,15,TRBD1,TRBV5-1,TRBJ1-4,-
CASSPVVANTGELFF,TGCGCCAGCAGCCCGGTCGTCGCGAACACCGGGGAGCTGTTTTTT,15,-,TRBV5-1,TRBJ2-2,-
CASSLGQSTDTQYF,TGCGCCAGCAGCTTGGGGCAGAGCACAGATACGCAGTATTTT,14,-,TRBV5-1,TRBJ2-3,-
CSVEDRSGNTIYF,TGCAGCGTTGAAGACAGGTCTGGAAACACCATATATTTT,13,-,TRBV29-1,TRBJ1-3,-
CASSPGRGFIQPQHF,TGCGCCAGCAGCCCGGGGAGGGGGTTTATTCAGCCCCAGCATTTT,15,-,TRBV4-1,TRBJ1-5,once
CAIRRDIGATGELFF,TGTGCCATCAGAAGGGACATAGGCGCCACCGGGGAGCTGTTTTTT,15,-,TRBV10-3,TRBJ2-2,-
CASSHWDNSVYGYTF,TGTGCCAGCAGCCATTGGGACAATTCAGTCTATGGCTACACCTTC,15,-,TRBV7-9,TRBJ1-2,-
CASRSSGSSYNSPLHF,TGTGCCAGCAGATCCTCGGGGAGCTCCTATAATTCACCCCTCCACTTT,16,-,TRBV7-9,TRBJ1-6,-
CASRMGAVSNQPQHF,TGTGCCAGCAGAATGGGGGCGGTAAGCAATCAGCCCCAGCATTTT,15,-,TRBV6-1,TRBJ1-5,-
CASSMWATLGNQPQHF,TGTGCCAGTAGTATGTGGGCCACCTTGGGCAATCAGCCCCAGCATTTT,16,-,TRBV19,TRBJ1-5,-
CASSLENPHYTF,TGTGCCAGCAGCTTGGAGAACCCACACTACACCTTC,12,-,TRBV5-6,TRBJ1-2,-
CASSLHGEYNSPLHF,TGTGCCAGCAGCTTACACGGGGAGTATAATTCACCCCTCCACTTT,15,-,TRBV7-2,TRBJ1-6,few
CASSPRDTEGEQYF,TGCGCCAGCAGCCCCCGGGACACTGAGGGAGAGCAGTACTTC,14,-,TRBV5-1,TRBJ2-7,once
CASSINSDQPQHF,TGTGCCAGTAGTATCAACAGTGACCAGCCCCAGCATTTT,13,-,TRBV19,TRBJ1-5,-
CASSLPGVEKLFF,TGTGCCAGCAGCTTACCAGGGGTGGAAAAACTGTTTTTT,13,-,TRBV7-9,TRBJ1-4,-
CASSLWDNEDEQYF,TGCGCCAGCAGCTTGTGGGACAATGAAGACGAGCAGTACTTC,14,-,TRBV5-1,TRBJ2-7,-
CASSERGGSTEAFF,TGTGCCAGCAGTGAACGGGGTGGTTCCACTGAAGCTTTCTTT,14,-,TRBV2,TRBJ1-1,-
CAWSGGQLSSGNTIYF,TGTGCCTGGAGTGGGGGACAGCTGAGCTCTGGAAACACCATATATTTT,16,TRBD1,TRBV30,TRBJ1-3,-
CAISESRLVSDTQYF,TGTGCCATCAGTGAGTCGAGGCTAGTCTCAGATACGCAGTATTTT,15,-,TRBV10-3,TRBJ2-3,-
CASAGTDAETQYF,TGCGCCAGCGCCGGGACAGACGCGGAGACCCAGTACTTC,13,TRBD1,TRBV4-1,TRBJ2-5,-
CASDRGTTQNIQYF,TGTGCCAGCGATAGGGGGACTACACAAAACATTCAGTACTTC,14,-,TRBV2,TRBJ2-4,once
CASSIQGMKFETQYF,TGTGCCAGCAGTATACAGGGAATGAAGTTTGAGACCCAGTACTTC,15,-,TRBV25-1,TRBJ2-5,-
CASSNRGFGETQYF,TGTGCCAGCAGCAACAGGGGGTTTGGCGAGACCCAGTACTTC,14,TRBD1,TRBV5-6,TRBJ2-5,few
CASRGGMTEAFF,TGTGCCAGCAGGGGGGGGATGACTGAAGCTTTCTTT,12,-,TRBV2,TRBJ1-1,-
CATPPPWRYRSGHSPLHF,TGTGCCACTCCCCCGCCGTGGCGATACCGATCAGGGCATTCACCCCTCCACTTT,18,-,TRBV27,TRBJ1-6,-
CASSRQNTEAFF,TGTGCCAGCAGCCGACAGAACACTGAAGCTTTCTTT,12,-,TRBV7-9,TRBJ1-1,few
CASSQVRHPGQGDGYTF,TGTGCCAGCAGCCAAGTCCGCCATCCGGGACAGGGTGATGGCTACACCTTC,17,TRBD1,TRBV14,TRBJ1-2,-
CASSFTGVVYEQYF,TGTGCCAGCAGCTTCACAGGGGTGGTCTACGAGCAGTACTTC,14,TRBD1,TRBV27,TRBJ2-7,-
CASSDGVTPYNEQFF,TGTGCCAGCAGTGATGGAGTAACCCCCTACAATGAGCAGTTCTTC,15,-,TRBV6-1,TRBJ2-1,-
CSVAGQDNYGYTF,TGCAGCGTCGCCGGACAGGACAACTATGGCTACACCTTC,13,TRBD1,TRBV29-1,TRBJ1-2,-
CASSIRSGNTEAFF,TGTGCCAGCAGTATCCGGTCGGGGAACACTGAAGCTTTCTTT,14,-,TRBV27,TRBJ1-1,-
CASSQDPSVTDTQYF,TGCGCCAGCAGCCAAGATCCTAGCGTCACAGATACGCAGTATTTT,15,-,TRBV4-1,TRBJ2-3,-
CAHGQGYNEQFF,TGTGCCCATGGACAGGGCTACAATGAGCAGTTCTTC,12,TRBD1,TRBV10-3,TRBJ2-1,-
CASSSEGTGYYTGELFF,TGTGCCAGCAGTTCCGAGGGGACAGGGTACTACACCGGGGAGCTGTTTTTT,17,TRBD1,TRBV28,TRBJ2-2,-
CASSLTFGSSTEAFF,TGTGCCAGCAGCTTAACTTTTGGGTCTAGCACTGAAGCTTTCTTT,15,-,TRBV7-3,TRBJ1-1,-
CASSAIQGRTEAFF,TGTGCCAGCAGCGCGATACAGGGTCGCACTGAAGCTTTCTTT,14,-,TRBV11-2,TRBJ1-1,once
CASSFGQRYGYTF,TGTGCCAGTAGTTTTGGACAACGCTATGGCTACACCTTC,13,-,TRBV19,TRBJ1-2,-
CSVENPDNMNTEAFF,TGCAGCGTCGAGAACCCGGACAATATGAACACTGAAGCTTTCTTT,15,-,TRBV29-1,TRBJ1-1,-
CASSGGPSYEQYF,TGTGCCAGCAGCGGGGGACCTTCCTACGAGCAGTACTTC,13,-,TRBV6-5,TRBJ2-7,once
CASSSRQGGEKLFF,TGTGCCAGCAGCTCAAGACAGGGAGGTGAAAAACTGTTTTTT,14,TRBD1,TRBV5-4,TRBJ1-4,-